This T cell receptor beta chain emerged from a study of shared clonotypes between healthy human individuals. About the study: The donor pool was made up of a couple of women and a few men aged 18 to 49. Three plates were used per donor for CD4 naive, three for CD4 memory, two for CD8 naive and one for CD8 memory. Overall study findings and caveats: Non-shared clonotypes had lower generation probabilities than those shared by all four donors.

Both subsets, CD45RA+ naive and CD45RA-negative memory, were split from the CD4+ cells. Using immunoSEQ multiplex PCR, the repertoire was profiled, and TCRdb retains in-frame clones only, with some absent. The table records about 1.5 million clones, nearly 99% of them present only once. Germline-derived CDR1 and CDR2 are ENHRY and SYGVKD. The CDR3 sequence is 14 residues long. The germline V and J ends were trimmed by 10 bases and 0 bases, with 16 bases remaining between them. About this clone itself: Its target is not known.

Material for sequencing was naive CD4+ T cells sorted from blood. The subset here: CD45RA+ positively selected. The receptor comes from a man aged 25-40 years in good health. The gene calls are TRBV10-3 and TRBJ2-7, with D possibly matching TRBD2 (7 bases). CDR3 sequence: CATGGGGSSYEQYF. In DNA form, the CDR3 reads TGTGCCACCGGGGGCGGGGGAAGCTCCTACGAGCAGTACTTC.